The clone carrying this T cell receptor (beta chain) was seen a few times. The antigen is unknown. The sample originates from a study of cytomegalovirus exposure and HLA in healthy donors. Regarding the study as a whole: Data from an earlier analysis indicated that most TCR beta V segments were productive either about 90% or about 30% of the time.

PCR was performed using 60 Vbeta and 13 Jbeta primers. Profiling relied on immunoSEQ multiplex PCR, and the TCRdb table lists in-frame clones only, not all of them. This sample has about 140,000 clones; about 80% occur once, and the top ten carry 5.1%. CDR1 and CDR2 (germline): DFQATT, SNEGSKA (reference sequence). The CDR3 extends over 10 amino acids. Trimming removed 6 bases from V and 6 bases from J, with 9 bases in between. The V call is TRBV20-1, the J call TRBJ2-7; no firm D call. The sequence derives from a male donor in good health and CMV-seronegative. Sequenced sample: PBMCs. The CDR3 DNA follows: TGCAGTGCACATAAGATCGAGCAGTACTTC. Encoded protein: CSAHKIEQYF.